This T cell receptor beta chain was identified during a study of immune characterization of retroperitoneal liposarcoma. Germline V gene lookup returns CDR1 MNHEY and CDR2 SMNVEV (reference sequence). V lost 4 bases, J lost 2 bases, and 13 bases lay in between. This CDR3 spans 15 amino acids. MiXCR, applied by TCRdb to the PCR reads, yields one record per CDR3 protein. The sample holds roughly 9,700 distinct CDR3 sequences, 28% seen once. This chain connects TRBV27 to TRBJ2-3; tentatively, D is TRBD1 or TRBD2 (5 bases each). Sequencing was performed on tumor tissue. The TCR sequence derives from a female donor with retroperitoneal liposarcoma. The CDR3 reads CASSSGQGPTDTQYF. CDR3 bases: TGTGCCAGCAGTTCGGGGCAGGGACCCACAGATACGCAGTATTTT.